Listed here is a single TCR beta chain. CDR3 size: 15 residues. Germline V gene data show CDR1 as SQVTM and CDR2 as ANQGSEA. Trimming at V came to 6 bases and at J to 0 bases, leaving 4 bases not matched to a gene. This entry belongs to a study of blood T cell repertoires in COVID-19. Study details: Both acute and convalescent COVID-19 samples were obtained from the United States, Italy and Spain.

TCRdb's table, derived via immunoSEQ multiplex PCR, lists solely in-frame clones and lacks some. This sample carries 120,000 or so clones, around 81% of them seen once, and the ten largest clones take 10% to 15%. This sequence joins TRBV29-1 and TRBJ2-1; 11 nucleotides line up with TRBD2. The sequence came from a man between 60 and 75 years old with acute or convalescent COVID-19. Sequencing was carried out using peripheral blood. The CDR3 sequence: CSVWTSGYSYNEQFF. In nucleotides, the CDR3 is TGCAGCGTATGGACTAGCGGGTACTCCTACAATGAGCAGTTCTTC.